Shown below are 25 T cell receptor beta chains from a single sample sequenced in a study of T cell responses to AZD1222 COVID-19 vaccine. Using immunoSEQ multiplex PCR, the repertoire was profiled, and TCRdb retains in-frame clones only, with some absent. The repertoire holds 110,000 to 150,000 clones, with 85% to 95% as singletons. The input for sequencing was peripheral blood, taken on day 0 of AZD1222 vaccination. The receptors were sampled from an adult in good health.

The chain has TRBV5-4 and TRBJ1-2, with D tentatively TRBD1 (5 bases). CDR1 and CDR2 (germline): SGHNT, YYREEE (reference sequence). This CDR3 has 14 amino acids. V gave up 4 bases and J gave up 6 bases, with 16 bases separating them. The CDR3 reads CASSNARDVNGYTF. The CDR3 coding sequence is TGTGCCAGCAGCAATGCTAGGGACGTAAATGGCTACACCTTC.

The sample holds a few counts of this clone. The rearrangement joins TRBV25-1 to TRBJ1-5; 8 bases match TRBD1. Germline CDR1 reads MGHDK; CDR2 reads SYGVNS. The CDR3 has 15 amino acids. V lost 7 bases to trimming and J lost 4 bases; unmatched junction nucleotides: 9. CDR3 in DNA: TGTGCCAGCACGCCCGGTGGGACAGGTAATCAGCCCCAGCATTTT. Amino acid sequence: CASTPGGTGNQPQHF.

The count of this clone is one. The chain employs TRBV4-2 and TRBJ1-2; D uncertain. The CDR3 totals 15 residues. Germline V lookup: CDR1 LGHNA, CDR2 YNFKEQ. V gave up 0 bases and J gave up 1 base, with 9 bases separating them. The CDR3 spells CASSQDRPYNYGYTF. In DNA form, the CDR3 reads TGTGCCAGCAGCCAAGACAGGCCCTATAACTATGGCTACACCTTC.

J is TRBJ2-1 and V is TRBV18; D not resolved. CDR1 is KGHSH, CDR2 LQKENI, per germline. CDR3 length: 15 amino acids. The V end was cut by 0 bases, the J end by 7 bases, with 13 bases between. As DNA, the CDR3 is TGTGCCAGCTCACCACCGAGTACCTACCCGAATGAGCAGTTCTTC. It is translated as CASSPPSTYPNEQFF.

This clone has only a few counts. The J gene is TRBJ2-7, the V gene TRBV2, with D unresolved. V was shortened by 6 bases and J by 5 bases, with 8 bases between the two germline ends. Germline V gene lookup returns CDR1 SNHLY and CDR2 FYNNEI. There are 11 residues in the CDR3. CDR3 in amino acids: CASSYNNEQYF. As DNA, the CDR3 is TGTGCCAGCAGCTATAATAACGAGCAGTACTTC.

This rearrangement joins TRBV11-2 to TRBJ1-1, with TRBD1 as a possible D gene (5 bases). V shed 6 bases and J shed 5 bases, with 28 bases lying between them. The CDR3 totals 18 residues. The germline CDR1 and CDR2 sequences are SGHAT and FQNNGV. The CDR3 nucleotides read TGTGCCAGCAGTTCCTTTGGGTGGGTAGGACGGGGGGTAACTGAAGCTTTCTTT. It translates to CASSSFGWVGRGVTEAFF.

The chain combines TRBV11-3 with TRBJ1-6, with 7 bases matching TRBD1. The V segment lost 3 bases and the J segment 10 bases; nucleotides outside the gene matches: 9. CDR3 length: 15 amino acids. In germline, CDR1 is SGHNT, CDR2 YENEEA. The CDR3 here is CASSFSTGVRSPLHF. The CDR3 DNA sequence: TGTGCCAGCAGCTTTTCAACAGGGGTTCGATCACCCCTCCACTTT.

V gene TRBV25-1 combines with J gene TRBJ2-2; D tentatively fits TRBD1 or TRBD2 (5 bases each). With 6 bases removed from V and 0 bases from J, the gap between germline ends came to 11 bases. This CDR3 has 15 amino acids. Germline CDR1 is MGHDK and CDR2 is SYGVNS. The CDR3 region is CASRRGESNTGELFF. The DNA for the CDR3 is TGTGCCAGCAGGAGGGGAGAATCGAACACCGGGGAGCTGTTTTTT. The entire variable domain, with the rest obtained from reference TRBV25-1 and TRBJ2-2, is as follows: EADIYQTPRYLVIGTGKKITLECSQTMGHDKMYWYQQDPGMELHLIHYSYGVNSTEKGDLSSESTVSRIRTEHFPLTLESARPSHTSQYLCASRRGESNTGELFFGEGSRLTVL.

The chain joins TRBV5-4 to TRBJ1-6, with 8 nucleotides matching TRBD1. Germline V gene data show CDR1 as SGHNT and CDR2 as YYREEE (reference sequence). The junction had 0 bases not matched to a gene; V was cut back by 4 bases and J by 3 bases. The CDR3 runs to 14 residues. CDR3 bases: TGTGCCAGCAGCACAGGGGGCTATAATTCACCCCTCCACTTT. It translates to CASSTGGYNSPLHF.

This chain links TRBV2 with TRBJ2-7, with D perhaps TRBD2 (5 bases). The CDR3 length is 14 residues. Germline V lookup: CDR1 SNHLY, CDR2 FYNNEI. V was cut by 7 bases and J by 4 bases, with 17 bases left in between. CDR3 in DNA: TGTGCCAGCAACCAAGCGGACCCGGGGTACGAGCAGTACTTC. Translation gives CASNQADPGYEQYF.

The chain couples TRBV4-1 to TRBJ2-7; TRBD1 agrees at 9 bases. J gave up 4 bases and V 3 bases, and 7 bases lay outside the gene matches. CDR1 is MGHRA and CDR2 is YSYEKL in the germline V gene. The CDR3 runs to 15 residues. This chain's CDR3 is CASSHLGQGIYEQYF. Written as DNA, the CDR3 is TGCGCCAGCAGCCACCTAGGACAGGGGATTTACGAGCAGTACTTC.

This clone was seen only once. The chain couples TRBV19 to TRBJ1-6; the match to TRBD1 covers 10 bases. CDR3 length: 14 residues. Germline trimming cut 7 bases from V and 11 bases from J; bases unmatched to any gene: 8. Looked up from germline, CDR1 is LNHDA and CDR2 is SQIVND (reference sequence). The chain's CDR3 is CASTTGGGTPPLHF. The CDR3 DNA reads TGTGCCAGTACGACAGGGGGCGGAACGCCACCCCTCCACTTT.

This sequence joins TRBV7-6 and TRBJ1-5; D uncertain. In germline, CDR1 is SGHVS, CDR2 FNYEAQ. This CDR3 region has 16 residues. V lost 5 bases, J lost 6 bases, and 20 bases lay in between. This chain's CDR3 is CASSTWVGGIGQPQHF. CDR3 DNA: TGTGCCAGCAGCACGTGGGTTGGAGGGATAGGTCAGCCCCAGCATTTT.

The rearrangement uses TRBV6-2 or TRBV6-3 and TRBJ1-6, with D perhaps matching TRBD1 (5 bases). The CDR3 length is 15 residues. Germline CDR1 MNHEY, CDR2 SVGEGT. Trimming left V 6 bases short and J 9 bases short, with 18 bases between. The CDR3 reads CASRPSGTPGSPLHF. CDR3 DNA sequence: TGTGCCAGCAGACCTTCCGGGACTCCCGGTTCACCCCTCCACTTT.

The chain is built from TRBV9 and TRBJ1-3; TRBD1 matches at 9 bases. V lost 0 bases to trimming and J lost 6 bases; unmatched junction nucleotides: 4. Germline CDR1 reads SGDLS; CDR2 reads YYNGEE. The CDR3 covers 15 residues. The CDR3, as DNA: TGTGCCAGCAGCGTAGGGGGACAGGGTCCAAACACCATATATTTT. This translates into CASSVGGQGPNTIYF.

The rearrangement uses TRBV3-1 (or the pseudogene TRBV3-2) and TRBJ1-4; D remains ambiguous. This CDR3 spans 15 amino acids. CDR1 and CDR2 (germline): LGHDT, YNNKEL (reference sequence). The ends were cut back, 1 base at V and 10 bases at J, with 16 bases in the middle. The DNA of the CDR3 is TGTGCCAGCAGCCAAGGGATTCAGGAGTTTGGAAAACTGTTTTTT. It is translated as CASSQGIQEFGKLFF.

This clone occurred once. The chain joins TRBV2 to TRBJ1-1, with 7 bases fitting TRBD1. V lost 5 bases and J lost 12; bases outside the gene matches: 12. Germline CDR1 reads SNHLY; CDR2 reads FYNNEI. The CDR3 runs 13 residues. CDR3 nucleotide sequence: TGTGCCAGCAGTCGAAATGGGCAGGGGGAACCTTTCTTT. This sequence encodes CASSRNGQGEPFF.

This CDR3 is CASSIHGGTANEQFF. The CDR3 coding sequence is TGTGCCAGTAGTATACATGGCGGGACGGCCAATGAGCAGTTCTTC. This chain links TRBV19 with TRBJ2-1, with D possibly TRBD2 on 6 matching bases. The CDR3 contains 15 residues. Germline V gene sequence: CDR1 LNHDA, CDR2 SQIVND (reference sequence). Trimming pared 2 bases from V and 6 bases from J, leaving 14 bases between. Using reference TRBV19 and TRBJ2-1 for the parts outside the CDR3, the full variable domain is DGGITQSPKYLFRKEGQNVTLSCEQNLNHDAMYWYRQDPGQGLRLIYYSQIVNDFQKGDIAEGYSVSREKKESFPLTVTSAQKNPTAFYLCASSIHGGTANEQFFGPGTRLTVL.

V and J are TRBV29-1 and TRBJ2-5; a weak D match, TRBD1 (6 bases). With 7 bases removed from V and 4 bases from J, the gap between germline ends came to 16 bases. The CDR3 sequence is 13 residues long. Germline CDR1 SQVTM, CDR2 ANQGSEA. This chain's CDR3 is CSGCLGAGETQYF. The CDR3 nucleotides are TGCAGCGGGTGCCTGGGGGCTGGAGAGACCCAGTACTTC.

The chain uses TRBV30 and TRBJ2-5, with TRBD2 as a possible D gene (6 bases). Germline CDR1 is GTSNPN and CDR2 is SVGIG (reference sequence). The V gene lost 5 bases and the J gene lost 5 bases, with 18 bases spanning the gap. This CDR3 comprises 14 residues. For the CDR3, the DNA is TGTGCCTGGGGAAGGGGAATGGGGAGGGAGACCCAGTACTTC. Its protein product is CAWGRGMGRETQYF.

The chain carries TRBV2 and TRBJ1-5; 9 bases match TRBD1. The CDR3 runs to 14 residues. Trimming took 5 bases from V and 6 from J; bases not matched to a gene: 5. Germline assignment: CDR1 SNHLY and CDR2 FYNNEI. CDR3 DNA: TGTGCCAGCAGTAACAGGGGGCTGAGTCAGCCCCAGCATTTT. Translation gives CASSNRGLSQPQHF. Full variable domain (outside the CDR3, taken from reference TRBV2 and TRBJ1-5): EPEVTQTPSHQVTQMGQEVILRCVPISNHLYFYWYRQILGQKVEFLVSFYNNEISEKSEIFDDQFSVERPDGSNFTLKIRSTKLEDSAMYFCASSNRGLSQPQHFGDGTRLSIL.

V gene TRBV6-5 combines with J gene TRBJ1-5, with D possibly being TRBD1 (5 bases). The CDR3 covers 14 residues. The germline V and J ends were trimmed by 2 bases and 6 bases, with 11 bases remaining between them. The germline gives CDR1 MNHEY, CDR2 SVGAGI. The CDR3 here is CASSYRSGRQPQHF. DNA for the CDR3: TGTGCCAGCAGTTACCGGTCAGGGCGTCAGCCCCAGCATTTT.

The V gene is TRBV7-9, the J gene TRBJ1-1; maybe TRBD1 (5 bases). There are 15 residues in the CDR3. V lost 5 bases and J 0 bases, leaving 13 bases between the germline ends. CDR1 is SEHNR and CDR2 is FQNEAQ in the germline V gene (reference sequence). Written as DNA, the CDR3 is TGTGCCAGCAGCGGAGGACGGGGGATGAACACTGAAGCTTTCTTT. Amino acids: CASSGGRGMNTEAFF.

The chain couples TRBV14 to TRBJ2-5; D might be TRBD2 (6 bases). This CDR3 has 17 amino acids. The germline gives CDR1 SGHDN, CDR2 FVKESK. Between the trimmed V and J ends, which lost 4 bases and 3 bases, there was a span of 21 bases. Here the CDR3 reads CASSPMGWWGDEETQYF. As DNA, the CDR3 is TGTGCCAGCAGCCCAATGGGTTGGTGGGGGGATGAAGAGACCCAGTACTTC.

The chain joins TRBV12-3 or TRBV12-4 to TRBJ1-5; no firm D call. Trimming stripped 7 bases from V and 2 bases from J, with 9 bases between. The CDR3 covers 13 residues. For the CDR3, the DNA is TGTGCCAGCACACCCTTAGGCAATCAGCCCCAGCATTTT. Translation: CASTPLGNQPQHF.